This record covers a single T cell receptor beta chain. Baseline, cycle 4 day 1, and cycle 7 day 1 were the blood sampling points. V was cut by 6 bases and J by 5 bases, with 16 bases left in between. This CDR3 has 14 residues. Germline values: CDR1 MGHDK, CDR2 SYGVNS. This record comes from a study of OX40 agonist ivuxolimab in advanced cancers. For the study at large: Eligibility admitted prior anti-PD-1, anti-PD-L1 or anti-CTLA-4 therapy; about 40% had some.

Only in-frame clones appear in the TCRdb table, and some are missing; sequencing was by immunoSEQ multiplex PCR. The table lists about 87,000 clones, just under 90% of them singletons, with around 1.6% in the top ten. V usage is TRBV25-1 and J usage is TRBJ1-2; D unclear. The starting material was CD4+ or CD8+ T cells sorted from blood, obtained in a trial of the OX40 agonist ivuxolimab. The sequence came from an adult with an advanced solid tumor such as melanoma, head and neck, liver or kidney cancer. As DNA, the CDR3 is TGTGCCAGCAGCGACGCTGCAGGAGGATATGGCTACACCTTC. It codes for CASSDAAGGYGYTF.